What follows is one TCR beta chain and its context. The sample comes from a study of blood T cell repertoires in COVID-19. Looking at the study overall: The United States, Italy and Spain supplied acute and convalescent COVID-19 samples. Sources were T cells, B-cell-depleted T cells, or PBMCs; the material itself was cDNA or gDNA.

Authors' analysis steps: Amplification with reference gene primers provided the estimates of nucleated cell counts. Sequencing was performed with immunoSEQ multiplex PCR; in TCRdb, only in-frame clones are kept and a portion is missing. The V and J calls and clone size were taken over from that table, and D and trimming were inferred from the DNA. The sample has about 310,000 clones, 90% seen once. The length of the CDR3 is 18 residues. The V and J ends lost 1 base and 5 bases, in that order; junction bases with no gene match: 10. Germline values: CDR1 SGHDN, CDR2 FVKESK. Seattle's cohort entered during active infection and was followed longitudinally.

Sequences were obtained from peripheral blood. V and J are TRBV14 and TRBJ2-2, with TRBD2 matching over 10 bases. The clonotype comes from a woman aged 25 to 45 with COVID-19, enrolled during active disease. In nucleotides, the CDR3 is TGTGCCAGCAGCCAAGGTTGGCCCGGACTAGCGGCAACCGGGGAGCTGTTTTTT. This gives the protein CASSQGWPGLAATGELFF.